The following is a T cell receptor (beta chain) sequence with its context. The PCR contained 60 Vbeta and 13 Jbeta primers. The protocol was immunoSEQ multiplex PCR, while the TCRdb copy is restricted to in-frame clones and leaves out a portion. The profile shows 200,000 to 250,000 clones, 77% of them singletons. CDR1 MRHNA and CDR2 SNTAGT come from the germline V gene. Trimming removed 2 bases at V and 1 base at J, with 8 bases between. The CDR3 spans 15 residues. These data originate in a study of cytomegalovirus exposure and HLA in healthy donors. The sequenced sample consisted of PBMCs. The sequence was obtained from a woman between 55 and 75 years old in good health and CMV-seropositive. V gene TRBV6-4 combines with J gene TRBJ2-2, with D perhaps TRBD1 (5 bases). The CDR3, as DNA: TGTGCCAGCAGTGACGGGCAGGGGAACACCGGGGAGCTGTTTTTT. It yields the protein CASSDGQGNTGELFF.